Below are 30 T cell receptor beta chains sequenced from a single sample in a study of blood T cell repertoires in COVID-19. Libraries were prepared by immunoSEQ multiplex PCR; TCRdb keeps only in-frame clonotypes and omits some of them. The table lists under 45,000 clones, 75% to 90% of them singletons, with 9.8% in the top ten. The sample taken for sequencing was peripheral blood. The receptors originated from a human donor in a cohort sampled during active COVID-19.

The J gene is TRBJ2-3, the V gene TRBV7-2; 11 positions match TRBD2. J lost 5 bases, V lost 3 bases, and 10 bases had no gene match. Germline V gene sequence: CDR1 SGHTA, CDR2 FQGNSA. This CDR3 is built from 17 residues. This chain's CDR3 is CASSFPEVAGGLDTQYF. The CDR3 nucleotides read TGTGCCAGCAGCTTTCCCGAGGTAGCGGGGGGGCTAGATACGCAGTATTTT.

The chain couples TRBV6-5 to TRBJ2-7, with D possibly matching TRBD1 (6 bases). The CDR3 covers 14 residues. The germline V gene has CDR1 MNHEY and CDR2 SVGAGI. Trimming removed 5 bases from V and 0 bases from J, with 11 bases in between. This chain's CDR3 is CASSREQGSYEQYF. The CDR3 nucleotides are TGTGCCAGCAGTAGGGAACAGGGCTCCTACGAGCAGTACTTC.

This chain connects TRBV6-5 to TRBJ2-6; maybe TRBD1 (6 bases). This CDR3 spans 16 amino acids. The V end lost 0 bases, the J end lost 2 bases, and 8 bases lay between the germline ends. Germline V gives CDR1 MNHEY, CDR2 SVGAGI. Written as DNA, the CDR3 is TGTGCCAGCAGTTACTCAAACAGGGCTGGGGCCAACGTCCTGACTTTC. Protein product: CASSYSNRAGANVLTF.

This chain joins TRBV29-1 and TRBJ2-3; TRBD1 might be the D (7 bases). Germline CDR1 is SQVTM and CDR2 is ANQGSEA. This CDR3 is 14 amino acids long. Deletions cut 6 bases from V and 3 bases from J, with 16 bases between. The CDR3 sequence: CSVIGGGATDTQYF. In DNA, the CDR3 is TGCAGCGTCATAGGAGGGGGCGCTACAGATACGCAGTATTTT.

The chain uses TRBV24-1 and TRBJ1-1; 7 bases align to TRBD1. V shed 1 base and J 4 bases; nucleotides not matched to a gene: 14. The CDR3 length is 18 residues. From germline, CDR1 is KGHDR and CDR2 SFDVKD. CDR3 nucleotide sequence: TGTGCCACCAGTGATTTTTGGGAGAAGGGGGCGGCTAGCACTGAAGCTTTCTTT. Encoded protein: CATSDFWEKGAASTEAFF.

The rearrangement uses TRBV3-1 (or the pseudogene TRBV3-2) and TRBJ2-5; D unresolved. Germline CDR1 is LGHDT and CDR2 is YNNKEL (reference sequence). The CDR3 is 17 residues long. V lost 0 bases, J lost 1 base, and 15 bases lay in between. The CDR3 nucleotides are TGTGCCAGCAGCCAAGATTCGGAGTCCCGTTTCCAAGAGACCCAGTACTTC. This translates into CASSQDSESRFQETQYF.

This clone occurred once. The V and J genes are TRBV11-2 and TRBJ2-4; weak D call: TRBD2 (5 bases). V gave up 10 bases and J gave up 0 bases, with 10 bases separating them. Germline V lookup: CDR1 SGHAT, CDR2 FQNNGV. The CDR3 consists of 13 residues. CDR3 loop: CAIRGLAKNIQYF. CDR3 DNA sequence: TGTGCCATACGAGGGCTAGCCAAAAACATTCAGTACTTC.

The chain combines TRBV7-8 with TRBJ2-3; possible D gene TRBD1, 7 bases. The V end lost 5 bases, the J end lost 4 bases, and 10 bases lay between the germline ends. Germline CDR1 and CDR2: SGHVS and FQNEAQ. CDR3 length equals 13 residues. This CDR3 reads CASSPRGADTQYF. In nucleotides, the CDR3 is TGTGCCAGCAGCCCCAGGGGGGCAGATACGCAGTATTTT.

This chain's CDR3 is CSVVVGQIKNTGELFF. DNA of the CDR3: TGCAGCGTTGTCGTGGGCCAGATCAAGAACACCGGGGAGCTGTTTTTT. This chain connects TRBV29-1 to TRBJ2-2; D call uncertain. Trimming shortened V by 4 bases and J by 1 base, and 16 bases separated the two germline ends. The CDR3 is 16 residues long. Germline V gives CDR1 SQVTM, CDR2 ANQGSEA.

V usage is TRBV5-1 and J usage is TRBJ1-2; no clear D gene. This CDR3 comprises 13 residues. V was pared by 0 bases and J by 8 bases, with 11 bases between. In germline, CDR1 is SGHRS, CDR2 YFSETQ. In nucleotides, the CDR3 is TGCGCCAGCAGCTTGGCCGACTCCTGGGGCTACACCTTC. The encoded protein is CASSLADSWGYTF. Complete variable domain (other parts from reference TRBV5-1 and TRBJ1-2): KAGVTQTPRYLIKTRGQQVTLSCSPISGHRSVSWYQQTPGQGLQFLFEYFSETQRNKGNFPGRFSGRQFSNSRSEMNVSTLELGDSALYLCASSLADSWGYTFGSGTRLTVV.

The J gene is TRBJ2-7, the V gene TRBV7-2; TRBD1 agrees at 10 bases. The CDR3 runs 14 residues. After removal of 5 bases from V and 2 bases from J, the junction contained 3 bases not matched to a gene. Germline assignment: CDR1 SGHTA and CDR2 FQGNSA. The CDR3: CASSLDRGPYEQYF. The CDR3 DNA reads TGTGCCAGCAGCCTCGACAGGGGGCCCTACGAGCAGTACTTC.

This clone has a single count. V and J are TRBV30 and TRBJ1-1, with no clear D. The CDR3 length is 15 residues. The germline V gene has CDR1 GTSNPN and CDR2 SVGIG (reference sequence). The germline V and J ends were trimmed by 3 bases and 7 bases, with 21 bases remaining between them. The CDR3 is CAWRGEVGMYGEAFF. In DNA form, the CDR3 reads TGTGCCTGGAGGGGAGAGGTCGGGATGTATGGTGAAGCTTTCTTT.

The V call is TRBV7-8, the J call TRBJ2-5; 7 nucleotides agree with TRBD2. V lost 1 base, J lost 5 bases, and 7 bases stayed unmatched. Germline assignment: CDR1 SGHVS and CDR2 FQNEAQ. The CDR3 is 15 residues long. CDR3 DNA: TGTGCCAGCAGCTTAGTAGGCACCGGGGGGGAGACCCAGTACTTC. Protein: CASSLVGTGGETQYF.

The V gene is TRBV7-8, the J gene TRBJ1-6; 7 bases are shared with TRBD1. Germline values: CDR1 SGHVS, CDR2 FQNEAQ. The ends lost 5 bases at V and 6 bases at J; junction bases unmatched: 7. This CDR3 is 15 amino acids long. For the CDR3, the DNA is TGTGCCAGCAGCAAAGGACAGGCTGTTAATTCACCCCTCCACTTT. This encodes CASSKGQAVNSPLHF.

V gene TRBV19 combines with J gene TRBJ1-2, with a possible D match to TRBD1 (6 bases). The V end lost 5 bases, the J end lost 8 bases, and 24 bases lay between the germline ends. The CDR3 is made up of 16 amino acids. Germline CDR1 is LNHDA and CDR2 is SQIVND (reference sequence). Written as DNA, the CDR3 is TGTGCCAGTAGTGATAGGGGGGGTACATGGATGTTCGGCTACACCTTC. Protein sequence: CASSDRGGTWMFGYTF.

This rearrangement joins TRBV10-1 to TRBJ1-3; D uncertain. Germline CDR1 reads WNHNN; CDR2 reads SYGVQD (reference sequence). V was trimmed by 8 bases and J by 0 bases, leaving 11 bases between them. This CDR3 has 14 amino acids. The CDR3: CASRDWVSGNTIYF. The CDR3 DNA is TGCGCCAGCCGCGACTGGGTCTCTGGAAACACCATATATTTT.

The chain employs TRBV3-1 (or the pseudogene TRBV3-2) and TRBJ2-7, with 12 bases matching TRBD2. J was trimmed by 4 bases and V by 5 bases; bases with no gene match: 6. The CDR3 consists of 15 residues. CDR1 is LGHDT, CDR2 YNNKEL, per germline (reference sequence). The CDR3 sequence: CASSSELAGGYEQYF. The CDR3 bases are TGTGCCAGCAGCTCTGAACTAGCGGGAGGTTACGAGCAGTACTTC.

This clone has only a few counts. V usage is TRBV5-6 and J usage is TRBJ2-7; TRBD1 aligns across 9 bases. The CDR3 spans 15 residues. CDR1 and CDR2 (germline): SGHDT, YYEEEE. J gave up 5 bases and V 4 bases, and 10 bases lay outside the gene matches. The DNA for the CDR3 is TGTGCCAGCAGCATCCGCGGGACAGGGAGCCACGAGCAGTACTTC. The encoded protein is CASSIRGTGSHEQYF.

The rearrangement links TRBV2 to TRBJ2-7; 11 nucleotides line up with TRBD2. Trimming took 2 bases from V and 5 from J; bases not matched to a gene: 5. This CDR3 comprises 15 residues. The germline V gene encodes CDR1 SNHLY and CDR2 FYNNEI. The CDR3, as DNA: TGTGCCAGCAGTGAACGGACTAGCGGGTTTGACGAGCAGTACTTC. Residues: CASSERTSGFDEQYF. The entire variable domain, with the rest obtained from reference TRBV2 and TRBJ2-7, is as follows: EPEVTQTPSHQVTQMGQEVILRCVPISNHLYFYWYRQILGQKVEFLVSFYNNEISEKSEIFDDQFSVERPDGSNFTLKIRSTKLEDSAMYFCASSERTSGFDEQYFGPGTRLTVT.

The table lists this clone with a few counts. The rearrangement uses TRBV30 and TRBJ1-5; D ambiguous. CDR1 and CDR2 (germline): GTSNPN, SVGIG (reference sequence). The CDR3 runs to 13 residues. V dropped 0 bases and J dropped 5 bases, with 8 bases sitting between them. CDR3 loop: CAWSVERDQPQHF. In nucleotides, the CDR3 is TGTGCCTGGAGTGTGGAGCGGGATCAGCCCCAGCATTTT.

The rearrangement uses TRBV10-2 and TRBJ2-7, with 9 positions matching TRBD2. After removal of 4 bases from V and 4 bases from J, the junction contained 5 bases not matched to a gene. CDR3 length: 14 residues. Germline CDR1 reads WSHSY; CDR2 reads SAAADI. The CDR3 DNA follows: TGCGCCAGCAGTGTCATAGCGGGAGTATACGAGCAGTACTTC. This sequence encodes CASSVIAGVYEQYF.

In nucleotides, the CDR3 is TGTGCCAGCAGCTTCGCCGGCGGCGCTGAAGCTTTCTTT. This gives the protein CASSFAGGAEAFF. The rearrangement links TRBV5-6 to TRBJ1-1; no firm D call. CDR1 and CDR2 (germline): SGHDT, YYEEEE. V gave up 2 bases and J gave up 6 bases, with 11 bases separating them. CDR3 size: 13 residues.

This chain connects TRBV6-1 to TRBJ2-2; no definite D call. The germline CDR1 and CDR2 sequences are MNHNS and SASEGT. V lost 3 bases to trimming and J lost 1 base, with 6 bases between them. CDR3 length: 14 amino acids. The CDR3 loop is CASSDHRNTGELFF. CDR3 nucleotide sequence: TGTGCCAGCAGTGATCACAGGAACACCGGGGAGCTGTTTTTT.

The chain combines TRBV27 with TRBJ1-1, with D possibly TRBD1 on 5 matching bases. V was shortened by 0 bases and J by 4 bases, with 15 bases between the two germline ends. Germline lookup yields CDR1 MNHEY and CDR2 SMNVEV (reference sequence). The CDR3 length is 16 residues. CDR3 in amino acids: CASSLSRPGRGTEAFF. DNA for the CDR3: TGTGCCAGCAGTTTATCAAGACCCGGGAGGGGCACTGAAGCTTTCTTT.

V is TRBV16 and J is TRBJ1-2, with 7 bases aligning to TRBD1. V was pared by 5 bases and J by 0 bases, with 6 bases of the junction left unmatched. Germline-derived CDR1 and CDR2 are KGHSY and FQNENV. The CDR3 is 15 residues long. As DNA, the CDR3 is TGTGCCAGCAGCGCACCGGGACAGACTAACTATGGCTACACCTTC. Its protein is CASSAPGQTNYGYTF.

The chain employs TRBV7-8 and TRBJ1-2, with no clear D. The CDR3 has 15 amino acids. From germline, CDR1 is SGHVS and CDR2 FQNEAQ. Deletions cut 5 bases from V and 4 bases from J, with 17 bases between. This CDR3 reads CASSRSDLRSYGYTF. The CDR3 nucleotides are TGTGCCAGCAGCAGATCAGACTTACGGAGCTATGGCTACACCTTC.

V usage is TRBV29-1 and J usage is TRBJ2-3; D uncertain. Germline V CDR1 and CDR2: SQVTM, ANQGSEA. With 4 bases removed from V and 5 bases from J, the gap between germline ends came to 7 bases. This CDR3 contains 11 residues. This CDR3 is CSVAYLDTQYF. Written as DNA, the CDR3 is TGCAGCGTTGCCTACCTAGATACGCAGTATTTT.

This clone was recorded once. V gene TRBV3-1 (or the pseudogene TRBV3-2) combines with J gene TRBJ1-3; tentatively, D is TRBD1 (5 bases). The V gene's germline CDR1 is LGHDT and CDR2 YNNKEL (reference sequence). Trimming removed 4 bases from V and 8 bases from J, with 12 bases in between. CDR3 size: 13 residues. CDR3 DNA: TGTGCCAGCAGCCCCCGAGGAGGGGACACCATATATTTT. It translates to CASSPRGGDTIYF.

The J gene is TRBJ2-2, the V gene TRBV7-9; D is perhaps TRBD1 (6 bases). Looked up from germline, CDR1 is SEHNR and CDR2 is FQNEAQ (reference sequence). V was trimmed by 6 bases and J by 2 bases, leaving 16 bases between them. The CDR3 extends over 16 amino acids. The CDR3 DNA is TGTGCCAGCAGTCGTACAGGGACCTACAACACCGGGGAGCTGTTTTTT. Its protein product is CASSRTGTYNTGELFF.

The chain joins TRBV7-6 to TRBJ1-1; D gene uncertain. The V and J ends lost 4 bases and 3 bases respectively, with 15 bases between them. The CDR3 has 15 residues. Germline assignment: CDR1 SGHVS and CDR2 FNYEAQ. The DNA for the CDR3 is TGTGCCAGCAGCTCTCAGCGGGCGGGGTACACTGAAGCTTTCTTT. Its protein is CASSSQRAGYTEAFF.